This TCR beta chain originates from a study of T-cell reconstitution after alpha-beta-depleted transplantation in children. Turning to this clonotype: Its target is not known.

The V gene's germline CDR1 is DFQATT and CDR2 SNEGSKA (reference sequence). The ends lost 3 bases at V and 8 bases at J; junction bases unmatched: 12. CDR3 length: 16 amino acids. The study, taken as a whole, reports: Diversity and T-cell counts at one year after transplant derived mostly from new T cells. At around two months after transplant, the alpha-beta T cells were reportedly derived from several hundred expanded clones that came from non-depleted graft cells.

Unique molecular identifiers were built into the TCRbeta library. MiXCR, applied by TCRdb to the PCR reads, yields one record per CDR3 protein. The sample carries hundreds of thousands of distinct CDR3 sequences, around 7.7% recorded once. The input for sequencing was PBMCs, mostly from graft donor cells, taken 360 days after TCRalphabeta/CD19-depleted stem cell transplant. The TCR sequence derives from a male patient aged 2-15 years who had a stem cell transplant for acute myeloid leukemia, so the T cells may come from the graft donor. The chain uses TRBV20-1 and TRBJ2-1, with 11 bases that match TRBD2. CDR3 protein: CSASLVAGGISHEQFF. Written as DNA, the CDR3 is TGCAGTGCTAGTTTGGTAGCGGGAGGGATAAGCCATGAGCAGTTCTTC.